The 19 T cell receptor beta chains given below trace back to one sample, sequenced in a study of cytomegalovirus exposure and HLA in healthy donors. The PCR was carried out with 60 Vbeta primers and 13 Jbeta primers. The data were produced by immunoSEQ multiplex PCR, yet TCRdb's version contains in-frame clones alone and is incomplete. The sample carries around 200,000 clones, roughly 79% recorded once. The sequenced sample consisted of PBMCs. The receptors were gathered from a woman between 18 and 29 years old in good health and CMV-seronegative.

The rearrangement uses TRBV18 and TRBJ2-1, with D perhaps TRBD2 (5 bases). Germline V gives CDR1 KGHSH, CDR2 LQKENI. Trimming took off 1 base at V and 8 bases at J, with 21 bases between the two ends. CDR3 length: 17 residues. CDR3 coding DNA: TGTGCCAGCTCACCACTCAACGGCCCTTCCTCGAGGGATGAGCAGTTCTTC. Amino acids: CASSPLNGPSSRDEQFF.

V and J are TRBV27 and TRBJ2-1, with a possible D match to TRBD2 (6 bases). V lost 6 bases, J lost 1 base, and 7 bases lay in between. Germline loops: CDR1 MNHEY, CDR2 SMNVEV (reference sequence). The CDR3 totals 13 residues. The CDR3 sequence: CASRDYSYNEQFF. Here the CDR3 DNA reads TGTGCCAGCAGGGACTATTCCTACAATGAGCAGTTCTTC.

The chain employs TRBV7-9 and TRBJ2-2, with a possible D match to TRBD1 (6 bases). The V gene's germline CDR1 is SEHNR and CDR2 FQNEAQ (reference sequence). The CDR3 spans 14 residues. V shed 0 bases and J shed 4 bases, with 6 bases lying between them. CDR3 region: CASSLAGATGELFF. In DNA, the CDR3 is TGTGCCAGCAGCTTAGCGGGGGCCACCGGGGAGCTGTTTTTT.

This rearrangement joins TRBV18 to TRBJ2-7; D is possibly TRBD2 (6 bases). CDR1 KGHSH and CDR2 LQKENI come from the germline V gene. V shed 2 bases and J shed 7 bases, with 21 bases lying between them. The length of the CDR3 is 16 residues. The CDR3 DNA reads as TGTGCCAGCTCACCAAAAAATAAGGGAGGTGGGGGAGAGCAGTACTTC. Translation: CASSPKNKGGGGEQYF.

The CDR3 DNA follows: TGTGCCTGGAGTGCCACAGGGGGCCGTGAAGCTTTCTTT. Its translation: CAWSATGGREAFF. This rearrangement joins TRBV30 to TRBJ1-1; 9 nucleotides align to TRBD1. Losses at the gene ends were 1 base for V and 7 bases for J; bases not matched to a gene: 4. CDR1 is GTSNPN, CDR2 SVGIG, per germline (reference sequence). There are 13 residues in the CDR3.

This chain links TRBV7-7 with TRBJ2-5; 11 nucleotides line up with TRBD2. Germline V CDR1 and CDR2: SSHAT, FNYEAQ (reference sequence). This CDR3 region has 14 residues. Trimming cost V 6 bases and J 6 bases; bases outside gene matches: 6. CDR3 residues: CASSSGLADQTQYF. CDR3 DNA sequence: TGTGCCAGCAGTTCGGGACTAGCGGACCAGACCCAGTACTTC. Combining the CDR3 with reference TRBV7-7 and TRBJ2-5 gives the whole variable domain GAGVSQSPRYKVTKRGQDVTLRCDPISSHATLYWYQQALGQGPEFLTYFNYEAQPDKSGLPSDRFSAERPEGSISTLTIQRTEQRDSAMYRCASSSGLADQTQYFGPGTRLLVL.

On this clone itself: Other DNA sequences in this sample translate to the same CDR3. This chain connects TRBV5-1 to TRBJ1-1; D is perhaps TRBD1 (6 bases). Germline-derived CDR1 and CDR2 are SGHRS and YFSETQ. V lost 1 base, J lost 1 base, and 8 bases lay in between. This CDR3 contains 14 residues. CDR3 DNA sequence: TGCGCCAGCAGCTTGCTACAGGGGAACACTGAAGCTTTCTTT. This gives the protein CASSLLQGNTEAFF.

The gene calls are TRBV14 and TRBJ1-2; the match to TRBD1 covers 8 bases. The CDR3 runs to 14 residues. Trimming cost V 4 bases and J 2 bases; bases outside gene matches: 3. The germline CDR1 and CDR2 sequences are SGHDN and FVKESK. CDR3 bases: TGTGCCAGCAGCCCTCGACAGGGGAACTATGGCTACACCTTC. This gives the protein CASSPRQGNYGYTF.

CDR3 loop: CASMAGGFYEQYF. CDR3 sequence (DNA): TGCGCCAGCATGGCAGGGGGCTTCTACGAGCAGTACTTC. The V gene is TRBV5-1, the J gene TRBJ2-7, with 8 bases aligning to TRBD1. From germline, CDR1 is SGHRS and CDR2 YFSETQ. With V trimmed by 6 bases and J by 3 bases, 5 bases remained unmatched. This CDR3 is 13 amino acids long. Variable domain in full (rest from reference TRBV5-1 and TRBJ2-7): KAGVTQTPRYLIKTRGQQVTLSCSPISGHRSVSWYQQTPGQGLQFLFEYFSETQRNKGNFPGRFSGRQFSNSRSEMNVSTLELGDSALYLCASMAGGFYEQYFGPGTRLTVT.

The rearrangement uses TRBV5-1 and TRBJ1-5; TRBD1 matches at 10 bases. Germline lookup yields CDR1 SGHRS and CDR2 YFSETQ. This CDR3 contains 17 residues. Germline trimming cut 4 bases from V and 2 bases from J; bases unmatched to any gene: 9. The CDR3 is CASSPGTGALGNQPQHF. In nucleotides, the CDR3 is TGCGCCAGCAGCCCGGGGACAGGGGCTTTGGGCAATCAGCCCCAGCATTTT.

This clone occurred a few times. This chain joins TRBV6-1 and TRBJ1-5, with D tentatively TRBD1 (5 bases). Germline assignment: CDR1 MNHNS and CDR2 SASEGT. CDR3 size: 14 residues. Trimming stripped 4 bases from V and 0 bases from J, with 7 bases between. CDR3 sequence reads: CASSGTYSNQPQHF. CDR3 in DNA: TGTGCCAGCAGTGGGACATATAGCAATCAGCCCCAGCATTTT.

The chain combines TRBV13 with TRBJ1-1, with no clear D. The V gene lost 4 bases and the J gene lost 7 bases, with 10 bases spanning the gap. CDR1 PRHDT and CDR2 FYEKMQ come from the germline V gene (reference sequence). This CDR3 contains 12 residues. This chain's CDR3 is CASSSPRGEAFF. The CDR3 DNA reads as TGTGCCAGCAGCTCACCCCGGGGTGAAGCTTTCTTT.

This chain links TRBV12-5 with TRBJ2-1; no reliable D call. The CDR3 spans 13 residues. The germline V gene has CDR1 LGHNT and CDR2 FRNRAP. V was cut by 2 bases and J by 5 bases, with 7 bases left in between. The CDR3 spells CASGLTTHNEQFF. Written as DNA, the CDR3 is TGTGCTAGTGGTTTGACTACACACAATGAGCAGTTCTTC.

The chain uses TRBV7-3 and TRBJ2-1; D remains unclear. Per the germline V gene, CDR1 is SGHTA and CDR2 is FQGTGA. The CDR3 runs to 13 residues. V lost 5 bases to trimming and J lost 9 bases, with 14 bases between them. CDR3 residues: CASSPPSAVEQFF. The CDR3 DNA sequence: TGTGCCAGCAGCCCGCCTAGTGCGGTTGAGCAGTTCTTC. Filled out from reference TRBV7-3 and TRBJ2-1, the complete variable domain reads GAGVSQTPSNKVTEKGKYVELRCDPISGHTALYWYRQSLGQGPEFLIYFQGTGAADDSGLPNDRFFAVRPEGSVSTLKIQRTERGDSAVYLCASSPPSAVEQFFGPGTRLTVL.

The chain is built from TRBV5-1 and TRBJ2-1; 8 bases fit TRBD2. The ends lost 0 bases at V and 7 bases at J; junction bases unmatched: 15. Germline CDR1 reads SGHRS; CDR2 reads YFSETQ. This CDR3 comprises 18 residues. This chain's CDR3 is CASSLVRMISGVVNEQFF. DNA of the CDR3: TGCGCCAGCAGCTTGGTACGGATGATTAGCGGGGTAGTTAATGAGCAGTTCTTC.

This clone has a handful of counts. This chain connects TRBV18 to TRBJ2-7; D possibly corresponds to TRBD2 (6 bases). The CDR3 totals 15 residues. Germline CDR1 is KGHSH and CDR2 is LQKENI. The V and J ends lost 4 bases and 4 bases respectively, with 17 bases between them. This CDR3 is CASSHDKWDSYEQYF. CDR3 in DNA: TGTGCCAGCTCACATGATAAGTGGGACTCATACGAGCAGTACTTC.

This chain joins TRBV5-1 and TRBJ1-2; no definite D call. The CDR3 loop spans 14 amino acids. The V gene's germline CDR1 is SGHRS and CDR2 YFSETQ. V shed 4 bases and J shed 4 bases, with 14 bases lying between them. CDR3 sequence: CASSPDGLLYGYTF. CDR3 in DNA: TGCGCCAGCAGCCCCGACGGACTTCTCTATGGCTACACCTTC.

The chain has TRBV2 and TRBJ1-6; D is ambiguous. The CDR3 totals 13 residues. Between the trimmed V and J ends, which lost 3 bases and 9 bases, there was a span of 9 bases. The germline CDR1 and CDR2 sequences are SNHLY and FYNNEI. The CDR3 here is CASSDGGVSPLHF. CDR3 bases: TGTGCCAGCAGTGACGGCGGGGTTTCACCCCTCCACTTT.

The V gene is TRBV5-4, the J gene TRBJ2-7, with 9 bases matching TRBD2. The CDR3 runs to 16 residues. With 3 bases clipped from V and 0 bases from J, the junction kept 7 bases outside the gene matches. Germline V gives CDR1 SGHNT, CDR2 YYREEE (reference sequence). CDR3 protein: CASSSGTSRSSYEQYF. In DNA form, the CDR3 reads TGTGCCAGCAGCTCCGGGACTAGCAGAAGCTCCTACGAGCAGTACTTC.